This TCR beta chain was observed in a study of technical replicates of blood from several donors. Profiled with immunoSEQ multiplex PCR; TCRdb holds only in-frame clones, not every one. Here the sample spans roughly 56,000 clones, about 89% being singletons. The sequencing input was PBMCs. This TCR was sampled from a human donor in good health. Some clones in this sample may be carry-over from other donors' samples.

For the CDR3, the DNA is TGTGCCGCCACTAGCGGGCGGTTAGAGACCCAGTACTTC. It is translated as CAATSGRLETQYF. The chain recombines TRBV11-2 with TRBJ2-5; 9 bases match TRBD2. This CDR3 contains 13 residues. V lost 11 bases and J lost 4; bases outside the gene matches: 8. Germline V gene sequence: CDR1 SGHAT, CDR2 FQNNGV.